What follows is one T cell receptor beta chain and its context. This entry comes from a study of blood T cell repertoires in COVID-19. Study context: Spain, Italy and the United States supplied samples that represented acute and convalescent COVID-19. T cells, B-cell-depleted T cells, or PBMCs supplied cDNA or gDNA.

Methods used by the authors: Estimation of nucleated cell counts relied on the amplification of reference gene primers. Assay: immunoSEQ multiplex PCR; the TCRdb copy retains only in-frame clones and omits some. V, J and clone size reflect that table, while D and trimming were determined from the DNA. The repertoire holds roughly 76,000 clones, roughly 79% seen once, with 20% to 25% in the top ten. This TCR came from an older man with acute or convalescent COVID-19. Sequenced material: peripheral blood.

The CDR3 loop is CASSPLYWRGACEQYF. DNA of the CDR3: TGTGCCAGCAGCCCGCTATATTGGAGGGGAGCTTGCGAGCAGTACTTC. V and J are TRBV7-3 and TRBJ2-7; a weak D match, TRBD2 (6 bases). Germline CDR1 SGHTA, CDR2 FQGTGA. This CDR3 is 16 amino acids long. V lost 5 bases, J lost 6 bases, and 23 bases lay in between.